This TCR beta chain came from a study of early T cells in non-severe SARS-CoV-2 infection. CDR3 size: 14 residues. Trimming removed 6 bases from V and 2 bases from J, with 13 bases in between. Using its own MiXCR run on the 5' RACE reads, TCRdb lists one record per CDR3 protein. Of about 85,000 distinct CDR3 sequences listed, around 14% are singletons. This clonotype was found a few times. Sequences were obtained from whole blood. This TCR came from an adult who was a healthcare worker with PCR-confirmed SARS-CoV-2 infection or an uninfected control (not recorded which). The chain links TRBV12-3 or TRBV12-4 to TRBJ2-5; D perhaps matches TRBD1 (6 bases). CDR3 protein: CASSSDTGQETQYF. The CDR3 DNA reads TGTGCCAGCAGCTCGGACACAGGGCAAGAGACCCAGTACTTC.